Following are 22 T cell receptor beta chains from one sample sequenced in a study of long-term antiretroviral therapy in people with HIV. Runs used v3.0 of the immunoSEQ assay and were done at survey level. The method was immunoSEQ multiplex PCR; TCRdb's version includes in-frame clones alone and lacks a portion of them. Here the sample spans approximately 16,000 clones, over 70% being singletons. The source material was unsorted PBMCs, sampled 2.1 years after starting antiretroviral therapy. Every receptor here comes from a man between 40 and 49 years old with HIV.

The chain links TRBV2 to TRBJ2-7, with a weak D call TRBD2 (6 bases). CDR1 and CDR2 from the germline V gene are SNHLY and FYNNEI. V dropped 6 bases and J dropped 2 bases, with 14 bases sitting between them. The CDR3 has 14 residues. As DNA, the CDR3 is TGTGCCAGCAGGGTGACTGGGGGGACCTACGAGCAGTACTTC. Its translation is CASRVTGGTYEQYF.

V gene TRBV15 combines with J gene TRBJ2-2, with 7 positions matching TRBD2. The V and J ends lost 7 bases and 0 bases, in that order; junction bases with no gene match: 5. The CDR3 length is 15 residues. Germline values: CDR1 LNHNV, CDR2 YYDKDF (reference sequence). In DNA, the CDR3 is TGTGCCACCACCCCCGGGGGGTCGAACACCGGGGAGCTGTTTTTT. The encoded protein is CATTPGGSNTGELFF.

The genes are TRBV19 and TRBJ1-3; D remains unclear. Between the trimmed V and J ends, which lost 3 bases and 0 bases, there was a span of 9 bases. This CDR3 comprises 15 residues. Germline CDR1 LNHDA, CDR2 SQIVND (reference sequence). The CDR3 coding sequence is TGTGCCAGTAGTATTCTCCCTTTCTCTGGAAACACCATATATTTT. Protein: CASSILPFSGNTIYF.

The J gene is TRBJ1-2, the V gene TRBV30; D is possibly TRBD1 (5 bases). CDR3 size: 15 residues. V was clipped by 8 bases and J by 0 bases, with 19 bases between them. CDR1 GTSNPN and CDR2 SVGIG come from the germline V gene (reference sequence). CDR3 nucleotide sequence: TGTGCCAGCTTAACGGGGACGGGAGCTAACTATGGCTACACCTTC. Amino acids: CASLTGTGANYGYTF. The full variable domain, completed using reference TRBV30 and TRBJ1-2, is SQTIHQWPATLVQPVGSPLSLECTVEGTSNPNLYWYRQAAGRGLQLLFYSVGIGQISSEVPQNLSASRPQDRQFILSSKKLLLSDSGFYLCASLTGTGANYGYTFGSGTRLTVV.

CDR3 DNA: TGCAGCGTTGCTTCTGGGACAGCTAATGAAAAACTGTTTTTT. Amino acids: CSVASGTANEKLFF. V and J are TRBV29-1 and TRBJ1-4, with 7 bases matching TRBD1. CDR3 length: 14 amino acids. With 4 bases clipped from V and 3 bases from J, the junction kept 5 bases outside the gene matches. CDR1 is SQVTM and CDR2 is ANQGSEA in the germline V gene.

This clone was detected a few times. The V gene is TRBV9, the J gene TRBJ2-1, with D perhaps matching TRBD1 (5 bases). Trimming pared 3 bases from V and 3 bases from J, leaving 13 bases between. CDR1 is SGDLS, CDR2 YYNGEE, per germline. The CDR3 extends over 15 amino acids. CDR3: CASSEGWGSYNEQFF. CDR3 sequence (DNA): TGTGCCAGCAGCGAGGGGTGGGGCAGCTACAATGAGCAGTTCTTC.

The J gene is TRBJ1-1, the V gene TRBV6-5; no clear D gene. V lost 8 bases and J lost 5, with 18 bases in between. Per germline, CDR1 MNHEY and CDR2 SVGAGI. The CDR3 totals 14 residues. The CDR3 bases are TGTGCCAGCTTTGCCCGGGAGGGTGTGACTGAAGCTTTCTTT. The encoded protein is CASFAREGVTEAFF.

This clone was detected once. CDR3 region: CASSLLAGEDTQYF. DNA of the CDR3: TGTGCCAGCAGCTTACTAGCGGGGGAAGATACGCAGTATTTT. The chain carries TRBV5-4 and TRBJ2-3; 11 nucleotides align to TRBD2. Trimming cost V 2 bases and J 5 bases; bases outside gene matches: 1. This CDR3 spans 14 amino acids. Germline CDR1 reads SGHNT; CDR2 reads YYREEE (reference sequence).

The count of this clone is one. This rearrangement joins TRBV5-8 to TRBJ2-5; D unclear. This CDR3 has 13 amino acids. V gave up 6 bases and J gave up 6 bases, with 15 bases separating them. Germline lookup yields CDR1 SGHTS and CDR2 YDEGEE. The CDR3 DNA follows: TGTGCCAGCATCCCCATACCTTGGAAGACCCAGTACTTC. Encoded protein: CASIPIPWKTQYF.

This chain uses TRBV5-4 with TRBJ1-1; tentatively, D is TRBD1 (6 bases). CDR1 is SGHNT and CDR2 is YYREEE in the germline V gene (reference sequence). V lost 7 bases and J lost 5, with 21 bases in between. The CDR3 contains 15 residues. This CDR3 is CASSPGGALGTEAFF. CDR3 in DNA: TGTGCCAGCTCTCCGGGGGGGGCCTTAGGGACTGAAGCTTTCTTT.

This clone was counted a few times. V gene TRBV7-9 combines with J gene TRBJ1-2; D unclear. Germline V CDR1 and CDR2: SEHNR, FQNEAQ (reference sequence). The V and J ends lost 1 base and 1 base respectively, with 1 base between them. This CDR3 comprises 12 residues. The CDR3 coding sequence is TGTGCCAGCAGCTTAGATAACTATGGCTACACCTTC. Amino acid sequence: CASSLDNYGYTF.

This chain uses TRBV9 with TRBJ2-7; 7 bases line up with TRBD1. This CDR3 contains 14 residues. With V trimmed by 0 bases and J by 6 bases, 6 bases remained unmatched. Germline V gene sequence: CDR1 SGDLS, CDR2 YYNGEE. CDR3 region: CASSVAGQNFEQYF. The CDR3 DNA follows: TGTGCCAGCAGCGTAGCGGGACAGAATTTCGAGCAGTACTTC.

The chain links TRBV19 to TRBJ2-7; D is ambiguous. Trimming pared 3 bases from V and 0 bases from J, leaving 3 bases between. The V gene's germline CDR1 is LNHDA and CDR2 SQIVND (reference sequence). The CDR3 is 12 amino acids. The CDR3 loop reads CASSMDSYEQYF. In DNA form, the CDR3 reads TGTGCCAGTAGTATGGACTCCTACGAGCAGTACTTC.

This chain connects TRBV6-5 to TRBJ1-6; D unclear. This CDR3 has 15 residues. Between the trimmed V and J ends, which lost 2 bases and 4 bases, there was a span of 9 bases. Germline values: CDR1 MNHEY, CDR2 SVGAGI. CDR3 region: CASSYGTAYNSPLHF. DNA of the CDR3: TGTGCCAGCAGTTACGGCACGGCTTATAATTCACCCCTCCACTTT.

The chain recombines TRBV5-1 with TRBJ2-5, with D tentatively TRBD1 or TRBD2 (5 bases each). This CDR3 is built from 13 residues. V gave up 0 bases and J gave up 2 bases, with 5 bases separating them. Germline-derived CDR1 and CDR2 are SGHRS and YFSETQ. The DNA of the CDR3 is TGCGCCAGCAGCTTGGGGGGGCAAGAGACCCAGTACTTC. This translates into CASSLGGQETQYF.

The chain links TRBV9 to TRBJ1-1; D is ambiguous. V was pared by 0 bases and J by 7 bases, with 13 bases between. The germline V gene encodes CDR1 SGDLS and CDR2 YYNGEE. This CDR3 spans 14 amino acids. The CDR3 sequence: CASSVATGEGEAFF. The DNA for the CDR3 is TGTGCCAGCAGCGTAGCTACCGGGGAAGGTGAAGCTTTCTTT.

The rearrangement joins TRBV5-1 to TRBJ1-2, with a weak D call TRBD1 (5 bases). CDR3 length: 15 amino acids. Germline V gives CDR1 SGHRS, CDR2 YFSETQ. V was cut by 0 bases and J by 2 bases, with 11 bases left in between. DNA for the CDR3: TGCGCCAGCAGCTTGGACCAGGGTCACAACTATGGCTACACCTTC. Translated: CASSLDQGHNYGYTF.

This clone was counted only a few times. The chain couples TRBV11-2 to TRBJ2-3; 8 bases agree with TRBD1. Germline trimming cut 4 bases from V and 6 bases from J; bases unmatched to any gene: 9. In germline, CDR1 is SGHAT, CDR2 FQNNGV. The CDR3 consists of 15 residues. This CDR3 reads CASSSPGGVADTQYF. CDR3 DNA sequence: TGTGCCAGCAGCTCCCCAGGGGGCGTAGCGGATACGCAGTATTTT.

CDR3 loop: CASSRGPGANVLTF. The CDR3 DNA follows: TGTGCCAGTAGTCGGGGGCCAGGGGCCAACGTCCTGACTTTC. This sequence joins TRBV19 and TRBJ2-6; D could derive from TRBD1 or TRBD2 (6 bases each). This CDR3 contains 14 residues. The germline V and J ends were trimmed by 5 bases and 4 bases, with 9 bases remaining between them. Germline V gives CDR1 LNHDA, CDR2 SQIVND (reference sequence).

This rearrangement joins TRBV27 to TRBJ1-1; D might be TRBD1 (5 bases). CDR1 and CDR2 (germline): MNHEY, SMNVEV (reference sequence). This CDR3 region has 13 residues. Trimming took off 4 bases at V and 4 bases at J, with 10 bases between the two ends. The CDR3 loop reads CASSWGRTTEAFF. CDR3 in DNA: TGTGCCAGCAGTTGGGGACGAACCACTGAAGCTTTCTTT.

The sample holds one count of this clone. J is TRBJ1-1 and V is TRBV19; D might be TRBD1 (6 bases). The V gene lost 7 bases and the J gene lost 1 base, with 19 bases spanning the gap. This CDR3 region has 16 residues. Germline-derived CDR1 and CDR2 are LNHDA and SQIVND (reference sequence). CDR3 sequence reads: CASKGLGGLGNTEAFF. The CDR3 DNA sequence: TGTGCCAGTAAAGGATTGGGGGGGCTAGGGAACACTGAAGCTTTCTTT.

This chain connects TRBV2 to TRBJ2-3; tentative D call: TRBD2 (7 bases). Germline V gives CDR1 SNHLY, CDR2 FYNNEI. The germline V and J ends were trimmed by 0 bases and 0 bases, with 19 bases remaining between them. The CDR3 covers 19 residues. The CDR3: CASSEAPGLGQTSTDTQYF. CDR3 nucleotide sequence: TGTGCCAGCAGTGAAGCGCCAGGACTAGGACAGACAAGCACAGATACGCAGTATTTT.